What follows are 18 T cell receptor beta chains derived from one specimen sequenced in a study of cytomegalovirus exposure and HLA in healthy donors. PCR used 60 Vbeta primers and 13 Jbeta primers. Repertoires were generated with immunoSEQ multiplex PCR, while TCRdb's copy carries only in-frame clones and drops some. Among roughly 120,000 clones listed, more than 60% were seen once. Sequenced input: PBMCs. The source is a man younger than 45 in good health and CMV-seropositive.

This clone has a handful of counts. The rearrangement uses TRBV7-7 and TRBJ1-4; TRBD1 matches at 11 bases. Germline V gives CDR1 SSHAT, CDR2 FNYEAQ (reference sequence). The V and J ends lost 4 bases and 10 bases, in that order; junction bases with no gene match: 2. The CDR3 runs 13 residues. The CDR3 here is CASSYGQGAKLFF. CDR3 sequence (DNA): TGTGCCAGCAGCTACGGACAGGGGGCAAAACTGTTTTTT. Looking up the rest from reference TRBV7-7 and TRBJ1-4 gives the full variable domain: GAGVSQSPRYKVTKRGQDVTLRCDPISSHATLYWYQQALGQGPEFLTYFNYEAQPDKSGLPSDRFSAERPEGSISTLTIQRTEQRDSAMYRCASSYGQGAKLFFGSGTQLSVL.

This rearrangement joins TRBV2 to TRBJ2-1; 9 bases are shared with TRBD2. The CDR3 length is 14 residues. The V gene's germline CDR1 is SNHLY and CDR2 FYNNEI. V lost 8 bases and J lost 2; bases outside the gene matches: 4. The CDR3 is CASYRGGAYNEQFF. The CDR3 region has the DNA TGTGCCAGCTACCGCGGGGGGGCCTACAATGAGCAGTTCTTC.

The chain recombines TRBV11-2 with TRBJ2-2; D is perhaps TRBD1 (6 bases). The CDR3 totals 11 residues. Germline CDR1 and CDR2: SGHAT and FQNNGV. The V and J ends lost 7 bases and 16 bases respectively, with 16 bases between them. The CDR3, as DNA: TGTGCCAGCAACGCAGGGGCCTTCTCGTTTTTT. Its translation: CASNAGAFSFF.

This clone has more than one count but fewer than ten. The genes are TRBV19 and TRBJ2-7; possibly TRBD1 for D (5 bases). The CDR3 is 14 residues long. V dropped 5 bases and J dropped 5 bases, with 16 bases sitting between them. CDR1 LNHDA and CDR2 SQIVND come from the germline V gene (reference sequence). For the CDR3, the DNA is TGTGCCAGTAGTCCTCCAGGCAGGGTGCACGAGCAGTACTTC. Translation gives CASSPPGRVHEQYF.

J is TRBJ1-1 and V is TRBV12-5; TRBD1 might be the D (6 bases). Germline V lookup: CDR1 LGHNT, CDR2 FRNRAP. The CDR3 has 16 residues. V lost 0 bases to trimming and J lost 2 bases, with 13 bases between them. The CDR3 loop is CASGLVLGGENTEAFF. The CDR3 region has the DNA TGTGCTAGTGGTTTGGTACTAGGGGGGGAAAACACTGAAGCTTTCTTT.

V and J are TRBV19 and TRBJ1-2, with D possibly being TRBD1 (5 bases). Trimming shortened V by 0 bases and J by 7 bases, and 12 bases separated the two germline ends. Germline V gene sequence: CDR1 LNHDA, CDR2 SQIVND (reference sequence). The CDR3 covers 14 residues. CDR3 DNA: TGTGCCAGTAGTATAGAGGGGGGTGCCGGTGGCTACACCTTC. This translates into CASSIEGGAGGYTF.

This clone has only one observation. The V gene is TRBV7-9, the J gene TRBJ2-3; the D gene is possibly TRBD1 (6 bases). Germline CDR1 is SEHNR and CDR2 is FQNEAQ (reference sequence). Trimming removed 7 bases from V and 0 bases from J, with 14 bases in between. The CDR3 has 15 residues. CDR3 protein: CASTVVQGSTDTQYF. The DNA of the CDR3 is TGTGCCAGCACCGTGGTACAGGGCAGCACAGATACGCAGTATTTT.

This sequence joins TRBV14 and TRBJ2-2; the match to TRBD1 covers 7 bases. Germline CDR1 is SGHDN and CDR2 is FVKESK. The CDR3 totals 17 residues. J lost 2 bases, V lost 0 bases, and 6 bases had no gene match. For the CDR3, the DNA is TGTGCCAGCAGCCAAGATAAGGGGACAGTTAACACCGGGGAGCTGTTTTTT. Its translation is CASSQDKGTVNTGELFF.

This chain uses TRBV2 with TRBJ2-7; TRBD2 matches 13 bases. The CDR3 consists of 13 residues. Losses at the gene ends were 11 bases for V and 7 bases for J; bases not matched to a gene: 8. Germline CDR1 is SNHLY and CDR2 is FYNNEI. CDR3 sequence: CASGLAGAGEQYF. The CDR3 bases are TGTGCCTCCGGACTAGCGGGGGCCGGGGAGCAGTACTTC.

The CDR3 DNA follows: TGTGCCAGCAGCCTTGGCCCTGACAGGAGTTATGGCTACACCTTC. As protein: CASSLGPDRSYGYTF. The chain employs TRBV11-2 and TRBJ1-2, with D possibly being TRBD1 (6 bases). CDR1 and CDR2 (germline): SGHAT, FQNNGV. The CDR3 is 15 amino acids. V was trimmed by 5 bases and J by 5 bases, leaving 18 bases between them.

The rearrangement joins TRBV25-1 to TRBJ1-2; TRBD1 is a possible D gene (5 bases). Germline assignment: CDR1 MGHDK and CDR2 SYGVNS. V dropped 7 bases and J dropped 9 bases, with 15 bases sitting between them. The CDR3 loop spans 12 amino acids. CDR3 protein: CASTLDRRRYTF. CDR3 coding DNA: TGTGCCAGCACCTTAGACAGACGACGCTACACCTTC.

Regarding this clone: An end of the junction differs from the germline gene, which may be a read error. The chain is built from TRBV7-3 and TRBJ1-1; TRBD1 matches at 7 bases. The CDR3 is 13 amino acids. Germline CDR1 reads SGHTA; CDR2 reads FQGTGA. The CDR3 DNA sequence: TGTGCCAGCAGCGCAGGGGGTGACACTGGAGCTTTCTTT. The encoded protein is CASSAGGDTGAFF.

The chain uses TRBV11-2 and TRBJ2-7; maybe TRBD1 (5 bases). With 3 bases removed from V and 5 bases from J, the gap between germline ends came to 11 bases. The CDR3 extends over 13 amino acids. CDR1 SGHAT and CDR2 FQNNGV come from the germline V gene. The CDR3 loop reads CASSFQGRDEQYF. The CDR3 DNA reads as TGTGCCAGCAGCTTCCAAGGCAGGGACGAGCAGTACTTC.

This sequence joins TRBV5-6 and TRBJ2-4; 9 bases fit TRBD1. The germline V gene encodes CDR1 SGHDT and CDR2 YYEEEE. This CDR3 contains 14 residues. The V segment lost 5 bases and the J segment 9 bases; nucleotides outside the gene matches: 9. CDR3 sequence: CASSITGGRSIQYF. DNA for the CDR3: TGTGCCAGCAGTATAACAGGGGGCCGGAGCATTCAGTACTTC.

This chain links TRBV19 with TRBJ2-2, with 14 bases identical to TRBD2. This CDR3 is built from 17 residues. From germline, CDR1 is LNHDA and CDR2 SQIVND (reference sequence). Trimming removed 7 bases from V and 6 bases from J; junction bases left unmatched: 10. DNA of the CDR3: TGTGCCAGTACCCCGCCGGGGACTAGCGGGGGTGCCGGGGAGCTGTTTTTT. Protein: CASTPPGTSGGAGELFF.

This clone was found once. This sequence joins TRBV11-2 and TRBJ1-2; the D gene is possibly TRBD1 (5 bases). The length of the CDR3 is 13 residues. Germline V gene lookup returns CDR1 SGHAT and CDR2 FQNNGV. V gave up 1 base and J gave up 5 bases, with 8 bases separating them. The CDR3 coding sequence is TGTGCCAGCAGCTTAGTGGGACTGTATGGCTACACCTTC. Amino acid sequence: CASSLVGLYGYTF.

CDR3 sequence reads: CASSSNRLAGGYTF. The DNA for the CDR3 is TGTGCCAGCAGCTCTAATCGGCTGGCGGGGGGCTACACCTTC. The chain links TRBV7-9 to TRBJ1-2; D unclear. This CDR3 comprises 14 residues. Germline CDR1 and CDR2: SEHNR and FQNEAQ (reference sequence). V was clipped by 4 bases and J by 8 bases, with 17 bases between them.

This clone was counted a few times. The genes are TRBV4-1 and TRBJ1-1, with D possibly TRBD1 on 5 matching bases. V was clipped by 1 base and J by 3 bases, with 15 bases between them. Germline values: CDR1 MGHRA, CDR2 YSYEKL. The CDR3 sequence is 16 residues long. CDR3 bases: TGCGCCAGCAGCCAAGGTTTATTCAGGGCAGACACTGAAGCTTTCTTT. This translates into CASSQGLFRADTEAFF.